Below, 26 T cell receptor beta chains from the same sample are listed, as sequenced in a study of CD8 T cells in ankylosing spondylitis. General observations from the study: Within ankylosing spondylitis blood, a TCR beta motif made up of eight or nine highly homologous variants appeared to be characteristic.

For these receptors, no antigen is known. A single record per CDR3 protein comes from TCRdb applying MiXCR to the 5' RACE reads. The data show fewer than 500,000 distinct CDR3 sequences, with roughly 26% seen just once and about 0.89% held by the top ten. Material for sequencing was blood, either unsorted or a sorted T cell fraction (not recorded which). The origin of the receptors is a male donor with ankylosing spondylitis.

In its sample, this clonotype was seen a few times. The J gene is TRBJ2-2, the V gene TRBV15; D call uncertain. The CDR3 has 15 amino acids. With 4 bases removed from V and 4 bases from J, the gap between germline ends came to 13 bases. Germline V gives CDR1 LNHNV, CDR2 YYDKDF (reference sequence). The DNA for the CDR3 is TGTGCCACCAGCATCATCAAACAGTCCACCGGGGAGCTGTTTTTT. Protein sequence: CATSIIKQSTGELFF.

This clonotype was seen a handful of times. The chain carries TRBV5-1 and TRBJ2-1, with D perhaps TRBD1 (6 bases). Per the germline V gene, CDR1 is SGHRS and CDR2 is YFSETQ. Trimming left V 3 bases short and J 4 bases short, with 14 bases between. This CDR3 region has 15 residues. CDR3 region: CASSSRDTGYNEQFF. The CDR3 coding sequence is TGCGCCAGCAGCTCCCGGGACACAGGATACAATGAGCAGTTCTTC.

This clonotype was observed a handful of times. The J gene is TRBJ1-2, the V gene TRBV15; D remains ambiguous. The CDR3 length is 12 residues. The V and J ends lost 1 base and 4 bases respectively, with 4 bases between them. Germline V CDR1 and CDR2: LNHNV, YYDKDF (reference sequence). The CDR3 sequence is CATSRGLYGYTF. CDR3 sequence (DNA): TGTGCCACCAGCAGAGGACTCTATGGCTACACCTTC.

The rearrangement links TRBV12-5 to TRBJ2-1; 9 bases match TRBD2. The CDR3 totals 16 residues. Trimming took 5 bases from V and 2 from J; bases not matched to a gene: 7. Germline CDR1 LGHNT, CDR2 FRNRAP. CDR3 nucleotide sequence: TGTGCTAGTGGTCAAACCGGGACTAGCCCCTACAATGAGCAGTTCTTC. This translates into CASGQTGTSPYNEQFF.

The rearrangement uses TRBV10-1 and TRBJ2-2; D not resolved. The CDR3 is 12 amino acids. Germline loops: CDR1 WNHNN, CDR2 SYGVQD (reference sequence). Trimming took 5 bases from V and 4 from J, leaving 5 bases between them. CDR3 in amino acids: CASSTVTGELFF. CDR3 DNA: TGCGCCAGCAGTACGGTCACCGGGGAGCTGTTTTTT.

This clonotype was seen a few times. The chain carries TRBV20-1 and TRBJ2-3, with 8 bases aligning to TRBD2. The V segment lost 5 bases and the J segment 4 bases; nucleotides outside the gene matches: 11. From germline, CDR1 is DFQATT and CDR2 SNEGSKA (reference sequence). The CDR3 length is 15 residues. The chain's CDR3 is CSAPKGAGAADTQYF. Here the CDR3 DNA reads TGCAGTGCTCCCAAGGGAGCGGGAGCGGCAGATACGCAGTATTTT.

This clonotype was detected a few times. The chain uses TRBV5-1 and TRBJ1-4; TRBD1 aligns across 7 bases. J gave up 0 bases and V 1 base, and 6 bases lay outside the gene matches. CDR1 is SGHRS, CDR2 YFSETQ, per germline. CDR3 length: 17 amino acids. DNA for the CDR3: TGCGCCAGCAGCTTGACGGGACAGACCTCAACTAATGAAAAACTGTTTTTT. It encodes CASSLTGQTSTNEKLFF.

The V and J genes are TRBV12-3 or TRBV12-4 and TRBJ1-1; TRBD1 matches 7 bases. V shed 4 bases and J 5 bases; nucleotides not matched to a gene: 4. The CDR3 covers 13 residues. CDR3 loop: CASSSYRGTEAFF. The CDR3 DNA follows: TGTGCCAGCAGTTCATACAGGGGAACTGAAGCTTTCTTT.

V and J are TRBV10-3 and TRBJ2-7, with 10 bases that match TRBD2. Germline V CDR1 and CDR2: ENHRY, SYGVKD. The CDR3 extends over 15 amino acids. Trimming at V came to 6 bases and at J to 4 bases, leaving 9 bases not matched to a gene. The CDR3 DNA is TGTGCCATCAGAACCGGACTAGCGGACCTATACGAGCAGTACTTC. Translation: CAIRTGLADLYEQYF.

This chain joins TRBV7-6 and TRBJ2-4, with 14 positions matching TRBD2. In germline, CDR1 is SGHVS, CDR2 FNYEAQ. Trimming cost V 5 bases and J 9 bases; bases outside gene matches: 12. This CDR3 contains 17 residues. DNA for the CDR3: TGTGCCAGCAGCCCGAGCGGGACTAGCGGGAGTAGTATCATTCAGTACTTC. Protein product: CASSPSGTSGSSIIQYF. Full variable domain (remainder filled in from reference TRBV7-6 and TRBJ2-4): GAGVSQSPRYKVTKRGQDVALRCDPISGHVSLYWYRQALGQGPEFLTYFNYEAQQDKSGLPNDRFSAERPEGSISTLTIQRTEQRDSAMYRCASSPSGTSGSSIIQYFGAGTRLSVL.

This clonotype was observed a handful of times. The chain uses TRBV6-1 and TRBJ2-5; D not certain. Germline V gene sequence: CDR1 MNHNS, CDR2 SASEGT. CDR3 size: 14 residues. Trimming removed 1 base at V and 4 bases at J, with 10 bases between. Here the CDR3 reads CASSEGPTAETQYF. The CDR3 bases are TGTGCCAGCAGTGAAGGTCCGACGGCAGAGACCCAGTACTTC.

This clonotype was seen a few times. The chain employs TRBV11-3 and TRBJ2-5, with 11 bases fitting TRBD2. Per germline, CDR1 SGHNT and CDR2 YENEEA. The junction had 7 bases not matched to a gene; V was cut back by 3 bases and J by 1 base. The CDR3 has 17 amino acids. The CDR3 is CASSLRTGTSGQETQYF. CDR3 DNA sequence: TGTGCCAGCAGCTTGAGGACCGGGACTAGCGGCCAAGAGACCCAGTACTTC. The whole variable domain, filled in from reference TRBV11-3 and TRBJ2-5, reads EAGVVQSPRYKIIEKKQPVAFWCNPISGHNTLYWYLQNLGQGPELLIRYENEEAVDDSQLPKDRFSAERLKGVDSTLKIQPAELGDSAVYLCASSLRTGTSGQETQYFGPGTRLLVL.

This clonotype was recorded a few times. V is TRBV6-1 and J is TRBJ2-3; TRBD1 matches 10 bases. V gave up 5 bases and J gave up 0 bases; unmatched junction bases: 8. This CDR3 comprises 17 residues. Germline V lookup: CDR1 MNHNS, CDR2 SASEGT. For the CDR3, the DNA is TGTGCCAGCAGTCTTCGACAGGGGGCGCCGAGCACAGATACGCAGTATTTT. This gives the protein CASSLRQGAPSTDTQYF.

The J gene is TRBJ2-3, the V gene TRBV20-1; the match to TRBD2 covers 8 bases. V shed 6 bases, J shed 2 bases, and the junction held 13 bases outside the gene matches. Germline loops: CDR1 DFQATT, CDR2 SNEGSKA (reference sequence). CDR3 length: 16 amino acids. The CDR3 DNA sequence: TGCAGTGCCAGCCATACTAGCGGCGCGATCACAGATACGCAGTATTTT. Amino acids: CSASHTSGAITDTQYF.

This clonotype was seen only a few times. The chain couples TRBV5-1 to TRBJ2-1, with 7 bases matching TRBD2. This CDR3 is 19 amino acids long. Germline loops: CDR1 SGHRS, CDR2 YFSETQ. Trimming took 2 bases from V and 10 from J; bases not matched to a gene: 24. As DNA, the CDR3 is TGCGCCAGCAGCTTATCACCAGGAAGTTGGGCGGGAGTAGGAGGGGAGCAGTTCTTC. It is translated as CASSLSPGSWAGVGGEQFF.

This clonotype was picked up a small number of times. The genes are TRBV2 and TRBJ2-3, with D hard to call. The CDR3 runs 14 residues. V was clipped by 4 bases and J by 2 bases, with 10 bases between them. Germline CDR1 is SNHLY and CDR2 is FYNNEI. CDR3: CASSVVLSTDTQYF. The CDR3 region has the DNA TGTGCCAGCAGTGTGGTACTTTCCACAGATACGCAGTATTTT.

This clonotype turned up a few times. The chain uses TRBV7-9 and TRBJ1-2; D uncertain. CDR3 length equals 15 residues. The V and J ends lost 1 base and 2 bases respectively, with 11 bases between them. Germline values: CDR1 SEHNR, CDR2 FQNEAQ (reference sequence). The CDR3 coding sequence is TGTGCCAGCAGCTTAGAAGTGACACTCAACTATGGCTACACCTTC. Its translation: CASSLEVTLNYGYTF.

This chain uses TRBV12-5 with TRBJ2-7, with D perhaps TRBD2 (5 bases). The CDR3 has 13 amino acids. Germline CDR1 LGHNT, CDR2 FRNRAP. V was pared by 1 base and J by 7 bases, with 11 bases between. Written as DNA, the CDR3 is TGTGCTAGTGGTTTGGATACCGAGGGAGAGCAGTACTTC. It codes for CASGLDTEGEQYF. Full variable domain (remainder filled in from reference TRBV12-5 and TRBJ2-7): DARVTQTPRHKVTEMGQEVTMRCQPILGHNTVFWYRQTMMQGLELLAYFRNRAPLDDSGMPKDRFSAEMPDATLATLKIQPSEPRDSAVYFCASGLDTEGEQYFGPGTRLTVT.

This sequence joins TRBV29-1 and TRBJ2-2; TRBD1 aligns across 8 bases. CDR1 and CDR2 (germline): SQVTM, ANQGSEA. The J segment lost 4 bases and the V segment lost 6 bases, leaving 4 bases of the junction unmatched. The CDR3 length is 13 residues. The CDR3 DNA reads as TGCAGCGTCGTCCAGGGGGCCACCGGGGAGCTGTTTTTT. This encodes CSVVQGATGELFF.

This clonotype was seen just once. V usage is TRBV2 and J usage is TRBJ2-2; tentative D call: TRBD2 (5 bases). The CDR3 covers 13 residues. Germline V lookup: CDR1 SNHLY, CDR2 FYNNEI. Trimming left V 3 bases short and J 6 bases short, with 8 bases between. The CDR3 region has the DNA TGTGCCAGCAGTGACGCGGGTGCCGGGGAGCTGTTTTTT. It encodes CASSDAGAGELFF.

In this sample, this clonotype turned up a few times. This chain links TRBV9 with TRBJ2-2; 8 bases are shared with TRBD1. Germline V gives CDR1 SGDLS, CDR2 YYNGEE. Trimming took 6 bases from V and 6 from J; bases not matched to a gene: 7. The CDR3 covers 14 residues. In DNA, the CDR3 is TGTGCCAGCACTCCATTACAGGGGGCCGGGGAGCTGTTTTTT. Residues: CASTPLQGAGELFF.

This clonotype was seen only a few times. This rearrangement joins TRBV20-1 to TRBJ1-2; 9 bases align to TRBD1. With V trimmed by 1 base and J by 8 bases, 5 bases remained unmatched. The CDR3 spans 13 residues. The V gene's germline CDR1 is DFQATT and CDR2 SNEGSKA (reference sequence). The CDR3 sequence: CSARVGTGRGYTF. Here the CDR3 DNA reads TGCAGTGCTAGAGTCGGGACAGGGCGCGGCTACACCTTC.

The V gene is TRBV12-3 or TRBV12-4, the J gene TRBJ1-5; D is perhaps TRBD1 (5 bases). V was trimmed by 3 bases and J by 2 bases, leaving 11 bases between them. The CDR3 length is 15 residues. The CDR3 region is CASSFRWDGNQPQHF. Written as DNA, the CDR3 is TGTGCCAGCAGTTTTCGTTGGGACGGCAATCAGCCCCAGCATTTT.

This clonotype has only a few counts. This chain uses TRBV5-1 with TRBJ2-1, with 8 bases lining up with TRBD2. V dropped 3 bases and J dropped 4; count of bases not matched to a gene: 6. CDR3 length: 15 residues. Per germline, CDR1 SGHRS and CDR2 YFSETQ. CDR3 residues: CASSYLSSGYNEQFF. CDR3 bases: TGCGCCAGCAGCTACTTATCTAGCGGGTACAATGAGCAGTTCTTC.

This clonotype was picked up a small number of times. V and J are TRBV20-1 and TRBJ2-7; D is possibly TRBD2 (6 bases). The CDR3 has 15 residues. CDR1 and CDR2 from the germline V gene are DFQATT and SNEGSKA (reference sequence). The V end lost 0 bases, the J end lost 3 bases, and 15 bases lay between the germline ends. The CDR3: CSARDRVAAVYEQYF. Here the CDR3 DNA reads TGCAGTGCTAGAGATAGGGTAGCGGCAGTCTACGAGCAGTACTTC.

This clonotype was counted between two and nine times. V is TRBV12-3 or TRBV12-4 and J is TRBJ2-1; D assignment may be TRBD1 or TRBD2 (6 bases each). The CDR3 spans 14 residues. V shed 5 bases and J shed 7 bases, with 15 bases lying between them. CDR3 residues: CASSQGHSGNEQFF. The CDR3 nucleotides are TGTGCCAGCAGTCAGGGACACAGCGGGAATGAGCAGTTCTTC.